The 11 T cell receptor beta chains below come from one sample, sequenced in a study of CD8 T cells in Susac syndrome. Random hexamers were used to reverse transcribe roughly 0.5 to 1 ug of RNA. TCRdb re-called the immunoSEQ multiplex PCR reads through MiXCR, storing one row per CDR3 protein. This sample has about 190,000 distinct CDR3 sequences, with approximately 94% found just once. The sequenced sample consisted of CD4+ T cells from PBMCs. The receptors derive from a human donor with Susac syndrome.

The chain couples TRBV6-4 to TRBJ2-1; no firm D call. The CDR3 is 14 residues long. The germline V gene has CDR1 MRHNA and CDR2 SNTAGT. Trimming removed 3 bases from V and 7 bases from J, with 13 bases in between. The CDR3 DNA is TGTGCCAGCAGTGAGAACCTGGCTTTTAATGAGCAGTTCTTC. Encoded protein: CASSENLAFNEQFF.

The chain employs TRBV20-1 and TRBJ2-2; no clear D gene. Germline V gene sequence: CDR1 DFQATT, CDR2 SNEGSKA (reference sequence). Trimming took 3 bases from V and 4 from J, leaving 15 bases between them. CDR3 length: 15 residues. CDR3 in amino acids: CSASRNPRGTGELFF. The CDR3 region has the DNA TGCAGTGCTAGTCGTAACCCTCGAGGCACCGGGGAGCTGTTTTTT.

V is TRBV6-5 and J is TRBJ2-7, with 8 bases aligning to TRBD2. Germline loops: CDR1 MNHEY, CDR2 SVGAGI. The CDR3 is made up of 16 amino acids. J was trimmed by 4 bases and V by 3 bases; bases with no gene match: 11. The CDR3 loop reads CASSYAGGPSPYEQYF. The CDR3 DNA reads as TGTGCCAGCAGTTATGCGGGGGGCCCTTCCCCATACGAGCAGTACTTC.

The V gene is TRBV29-1, the J gene TRBJ1-2, with D perhaps matching TRBD1 (5 bases). V shed 7 bases and J shed 4 bases, with 16 bases lying between them. Germline V gives CDR1 SQVTM, CDR2 ANQGSEA. This CDR3 has 13 residues. The CDR3 DNA sequence: TGCAGCGGCGGGACTCGCGCTAGCTATGGCTACACCTTC. It specifies CSGGTRASYGYTF. The full variable domain, in which reference TRBV29-1 and TRBJ1-2 provide the parts outside the CDR3, is SAVISQKPSRDICQRGTSLTIQCQVDSQVTMMFWYRQQPGQSLTLIATANQGSEATYESGFVIDKFPISRPNLTFSTLTVSNMSPEDSSIYLCSGGTRASYGYTFGSGTRLTVV.

The chain uses TRBV18 and TRBJ2-1; no reliable D call. Germline V gives CDR1 KGHSH, CDR2 LQKENI. With 2 bases removed from V and 4 bases from J, the gap between germline ends came to 9 bases. The CDR3 is made up of 14 amino acids. This CDR3 is CASSPGQAYNEQFF. The CDR3 DNA reads as TGTGCCAGCTCACCAGGGCAGGCTTACAATGAGCAGTTCTTC.

Only a few counts were recorded for this clonotype. The V call is TRBV5-6, the J call TRBJ2-2; no clear D. The CDR3 contains 13 residues. With 1 base removed from V and 4 bases from J, the gap between germline ends came to 5 bases. Germline V lookup: CDR1 SGHDT, CDR2 YYEEEE. CDR3 sequence: CASSLRITGELFF. The CDR3 DNA is TGTGCCAGCAGCTTGCGGATCACCGGGGAGCTGTTTTTT.

The rearrangement uses TRBV19 and TRBJ2-2; a possible D gene is TRBD1 (6 bases). CDR1 and CDR2 (germline): LNHDA, SQIVND (reference sequence). The V and J ends lost 7 bases and 4 bases respectively, with 19 bases between them. The CDR3 is 16 residues long. This chain's CDR3 is CASTNGDTRGTGELFF. CDR3 in DNA: TGTGCCAGTACCAACGGGGACACCCGGGGCACCGGGGAGCTGTTTTTT.

The rearrangement uses TRBV14 and TRBJ1-6; D remains unclear. The germline CDR1 and CDR2 sequences are SGHDN and FVKESK. V was pared by 1 base and J by 8 bases, with 6 bases between. This CDR3 comprises 13 residues. CDR3 in DNA: TGTGCCAGCAGCCAAGTAGTCCATTCACCCCTCCACTTT. Translation: CASSQVVHSPLHF.

The chain carries TRBV7-9 and TRBJ2-1; 7 bases match TRBD1. CDR1 and CDR2 (germline): SEHNR, FQNEAQ (reference sequence). With 6 bases clipped from V and 7 bases from J, the junction kept 3 bases outside the gene matches. The CDR3 has 12 amino acids. CDR3 region: CASSPGQNEQFF. The CDR3 DNA reads as TGTGCCAGCAGTCCGGGACAGAATGAGCAGTTCTTC.

This clonotype was seen just once. J is TRBJ2-5 and V is TRBV27; no clear D gene. CDR3 length: 13 residues. V dropped 5 bases and J dropped 0 bases, with 7 bases sitting between them. Germline V gives CDR1 MNHEY, CDR2 SMNVEV (reference sequence). The chain's CDR3 is CASSLLYQETQYF. The CDR3 DNA is TGTGCCAGCAGTCTGCTGTACCAAGAGACCCAGTACTTC.

The CDR3 nucleotides are TGTGCCAGCACCGAGGAAGAGACCCAGTACTTC. It codes for CASTEEETQYF. The rearrangement uses TRBV6-1 and TRBJ2-5; D is uncertain. CDR1 and CDR2 (germline): MNHNS, SASEGT. V shed 7 bases and J shed 3 bases, with 6 bases lying between them. The CDR3 sequence is 11 residues long.